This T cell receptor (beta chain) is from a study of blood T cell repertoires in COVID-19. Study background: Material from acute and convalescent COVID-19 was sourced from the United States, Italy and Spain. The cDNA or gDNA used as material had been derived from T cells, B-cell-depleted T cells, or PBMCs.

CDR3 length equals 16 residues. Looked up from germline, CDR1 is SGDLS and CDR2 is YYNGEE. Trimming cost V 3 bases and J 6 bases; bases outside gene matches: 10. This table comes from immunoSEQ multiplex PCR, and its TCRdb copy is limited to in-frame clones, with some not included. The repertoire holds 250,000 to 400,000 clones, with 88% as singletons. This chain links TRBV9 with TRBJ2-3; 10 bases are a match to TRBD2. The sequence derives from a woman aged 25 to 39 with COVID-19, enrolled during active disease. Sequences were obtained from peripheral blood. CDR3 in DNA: TGTGCCAGCAGCGAGCGGGGGGGCCGGTTAATTGATACGCAGTATTTT. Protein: CASSERGGRLIDTQYF.